The rows below give T cell receptor beta chains drawn from one sample of a study of human T cells and chemical hapten exposure. Via MiXCR, TCRdb re-called the RACE reads, giving one row per CDR3 protein. There are around 300,000 distinct CDR3 sequences in the sample; about 5% occur only once, and about 8.2% lies in the top ten. Sequenced material: whole blood, taken in connection with sensitization to the hapten diphenylcyclopropenone (DPC). The source is a woman aged 18-30 years with alopecia areata. Some clones in this sample may be carry-over from other donors' samples. Each CDR3 is given with its conserved first and last residue. D genes are given only for firm matches. For some rows the clone size is stated as once, few or many, or as a class when expanded; others skip it.

TRBJ2-1	TRBV7-3	TRBD1	18	many	TGTGCCAGCAGCTTAACGTACGCTAGGGACAGGGGACACAATGAGCAGTTCTTC	CASSLTYARDRGHNEQFF
TRBJ2-5	TRBV7-2	TRBD2	14	many	TGTGCCAGCAGCTTACGATTCGGGGGGGAGACCCAGTACTTC	CASSLRFGGETQYF
TRBJ2-2	TRBV5-6	TRBD1	15	NA	TGTGCCAGCACCCGTTTAACAGGGGACACCGGGGAGCTGTTTTTT	CASTRLTGDTGELFF
TRBJ2-3	TRBV5-1	NA	12	many	TGTGCCAGCAGCTCCAACACAGATACGCAGTATTTT	CASSSNTDTQYF
TRBJ2-7	TRBV7-9	NA	13	few	TGTGCCAGCAGCTTAGCGACAGCGACAGGGCAGTACTTC	CASSLATATGQYF
TRBJ2-7	TRBV11-2	NA	16	few	TGTGCCAGCAGCCTGGATAAGGCAGGGGTGGCCTCGGGGCAGTACTTC	CASSLDKAGVASGQYF
TRBJ1-2	TRBV9	TRBD1	15	NA	TGTGCCAGCAAGAGAACCCCAGGGGGATCCTATGGCTACACCTTC	CASKRTPGGSYGYTF
TRBJ2-3	TRBV24-1	NA	14	NA	TGTGCCACCAGTGATTCGGGACGGGCAGATACGCAGTATTTT	CATSDSGRADTQYF
TRBJ2-5	TRBV2	TRBD1	16	few	TGTGCCAGTAAGACAGGGGGAATAGGGAGCCAAGAGACCCAGTACTTC	CASKTGGIGSQETQYF
TRBJ1-3	TRBV6-2/TRBV6-3	NA	16	NA	TGTGCCAGCAGGGGGACACACCGGCGGACTGGAAACACCATATATTTT	CASRGTHRRTGNTIYF
TRBJ2-5	TRBV6-5	TRBD1	15	NA	TGTGCCAGCAGTCGCTTTACAGGGGGCCGGGAGACCCAGTACTTC	CASSRFTGGRETQYF
TRBJ1-5	TRBV15	NA	15	NA	TGTGCCACCAGCAGAGGGGCAGGGGACAATCAGCCCCAGCATTTT	CATSRGAGDNQPQHF
TRBJ1-1	TRBV20-1	TRBD1	14	many	TGCAGTGCTAGGGCTGGACAGGGGAACACTGAAGCTTTCTTT	CSARAGQGNTEAFF
TRBJ1-6	TRBV13	NA	12	many	TGTGCCACCGAAAAACCAGGGGAGTCCCTCCACTTT	CATEKPGESLHF
TRBJ2-3	TRBV2	TRBD1	13	many	TGTGCCAGCCCGGGACAGGGGACAGATACGCAGTATTTT	CASPGQGTDTQYF
TRBJ2-3	TRBV4-2	TRBD1	16	NA	TGTGCCAGCAGCCCCACCGCAGGGGGTAGCACAGATACGCAGTATTTT	CASSPTAGGSTDTQYF
TRBJ2-2	TRBV7-3	NA	16	NA	TGTGCCAGCACCCCAGGGGTTTACAGGAACACCGGGGAGCTGTTTTTT	CASTPGVYRNTGELFF
TRBJ1-2	TRBV29-1	NA	12	NA	TGCAGCGTACGTGGCGGGGTGATCGGCTACACCTTC	CSVRGGVIGYTF
TRBJ1-4	TRBV4-3	NA	17	many	TGCGCCAGCAGCCAGGGAGCAGGCGGGACACAAAATGAAAAACTGTTTTTT	CASSQGAGGTQNEKLFF
TRBJ1-4	TRBV3-1	TRBD1	17	many	TGTGCCAGCAGCCAAGATCTATTAGGGACAGTTTCACGCGGTTTGTTTTTT	CASSQDLLGTVSRGLFF
TRBJ2-7	TRBV12-5	NA	15	few	TGTGCTAGTGGTTTGGGGTCAGGGCCCACCTACGAGCAGTACTTC	CASGLGSGPTYEQYF
TRBJ2-1	TRBV6-6	TRBD1	15	NA	TGTGCCAGCAGCCCTAGGGGACAGGGGTACAATGAGCAGTTCTTC	CASSPRGQGYNEQFF
TRBJ2-5	TRBV12-3/TRBV12-4	TRBD1	16	few	TGTGCCAGCAGTTTTCTAGGACAGGGGGTGAACGAGACCCAGTACTTC	CASSFLGQGVNETQYF
TRBJ1-2	TRBV9	NA	16	many	TGTGCCAGCAGCGTAGACCCTGGTGGCAGGGAAGCTGGCTACACCTTC	CASSVDPGGREAGYTF
TRBJ2-7	TRBV24-1	NA	15	many	TGTGCCACCGGAATCTCGACCCCGAGCTCCTACGAGCAGTACTTC	CATGISTPSSYEQYF
TRBJ2-5	TRBV20-1	NA	14	many	TGCAGTGCCCAAGAAGGGATGGCACAAGAGACCCAGTACTTC	CSAQEGMAQETQYF
TRBJ1-6	TRBV3-1	NA	15	few	TGTGCCAGCAGCCAAGATTCCGGGGGCGGTTCACCCCTCCACTTT	CASSQDSGGGSPLHF
TRBJ2-4	TRBV7-2	NA	17	many	TGTGCCAGCAGCTTAGCGCTGAGGGGTGAATCCAAAAACATTCAGTACTTC	CASSLALRGESKNIQYF
TRBJ2-3	TRBV27	TRBD2	14	many	TGTGCCAGCAGTTCCCCGGGACTACCTCATACGCAGTATTTT	CASSSPGLPHTQYF
TRBJ2-5	TRBV7-2	TRBD2	17	few	TGTGCCAGCAGCTTTCAAGCGGGGGGGTTACTCCAAGAGACCCAGTACTTC	CASSFQAGGLLQETQYF
TRBJ2-5	TRBV7-8	NA	15	many	TGTGCCAGCAGCTTAGGGGTAGCCTTCCAAGAGACCCAGTACTTC	CASSLGVAFQETQYF
TRBJ1-3	TRBV6-5	NA	15	NA	TGTGCCAGCAGTAGGGACCTTAACTCTGGAAACACCATATATTTT	CASSRDLNSGNTIYF
TRBJ1-5	TRBV18	TRBD1	18	many	TGTGCCAGCTCAGACCGGGACAGGGGCGTAATGAGGGTTCAGCCCCAGCATTTT	CASSDRDRGVMRVQPQHF
TRBJ2-3	TRBV2	TRBD1	17	few	TGTGCCAGCAGTCCCCGCGGTCCGGGACAGGTTACAGATACGCAGTATTTT	CASSPRGPGQVTDTQYF
TRBJ2-7	TRBV2	TRBD1	13	NA	TGTGCCAGCTCCGCGACAGGGAACGTCGAGCAGTACTTC	CASSATGNVEQYF
TRBJ1-6	TRBV7-8	NA	15	few	TGTGCCAGCAGCTTAGAAGGGACAAGTAATTCACCCCTCCACTTT	CASSLEGTSNSPLHF
TRBJ2-3	TRBV2	NA	15	many	TGTGCCAGCAGCCCTGAAGGTTATAGCACAGATACGCAGTATTTT	CASSPEGYSTDTQYF
TRBJ1-5	TRBV7-2	TRBD1	15	few	TGTGCCAGCAGCTTAGAAACAGGGGGCTCTCAGCCCCAGCATTTT	CASSLETGGSQPQHF
TRBJ2-5	TRBV7-2	TRBD1	17	many	TGTGCCAGCAGCACCTGGGACAGGCAAGCGGTCCAAGAGACCCAGTACTTC	CASSTWDRQAVQETQYF
TRBJ2-1	TRBV29-1	TRBD1	14	NA	TGCAGCGTTGAGGGGACAGGGCTCTCAAATGAGCAGTTCTTC	CSVEGTGLSNEQFF
TRBJ2-7	TRBV7-2	TRBD2	17	NA	TGTGCCAGCAGCGCGAAACTAGCGGGGGGGCCAATACGCGAGCAGTACTTC	CASSAKLAGGPIREQYF
TRBJ1-1	TRBV20-1	NA	14	NA	TGCAGTGCAAGCAGGACGGAAGGCAACACTGAAGCTTTCTTT	CSASRTEGNTEAFF
TRBJ2-5	TRBV27	NA	14	NA	TGTGCCAGCAGTTGGGGTCTTGGGGGGGAGACCCAGTACTTC	CASSWGLGGETQYF
TRBJ2-5	TRBV11-2	TRBD1	15	many	TGTGCCAGCAGCTTAGGGGACAGGGACCAAGAGACCCAGTACTTC	CASSLGDRDQETQYF
TRBJ2-3	TRBV2	TRBD1	14	many	TGTGCCAGCAGTGCCGGGACAGATACAGATACGCAGTATTTT	CASSAGTDTDTQYF